Following are 27 T cell receptor beta chains from one sample sequenced in a study of Ad26.COV2.S vaccination and SARS-CoV-2 variants. Treatment reported: 15 to 20 received Ad26.COV2.S at low or high dose, single or two shots; 5 received placebo; per-sample allocation not given. Collection of samples fell on day 63 after the first vaccine or placebo injection. Using immunoSEQ multiplex PCR, the repertoire was profiled, and TCRdb retains in-frame clones only, with some absent. The data contain over 400,000 clones, 80% to 90% of them singletons. Material: peripheral blood, obtained in a trial of Ad26.COV2.S vaccine versus placebo. The origin of the receptors is a person between 18 and 65 years old who received the Ad26.COV2.S COVID-19 vaccine or a placebo.

V is TRBV5-1 and J is TRBJ2-5, with a tentative D call TRBD2 (6 bases). This CDR3 contains 14 residues. The V gene's germline CDR1 is SGHRS and CDR2 YFSETQ. The germline V and J ends were trimmed by 7 bases and 5 bases, with 18 bases remaining between them. CDR3 residues: CASAGWGPGETQYF. The DNA for the CDR3 is TGCGCCAGCGCGGGATGGGGCCCTGGGGAGACCCAGTACTTC.

The J gene is TRBJ1-2, the V gene TRBV28, with a possible D match to TRBD1 (5 bases). This CDR3 is 16 amino acids long. Germline-derived CDR1 and CDR2 are MDHEN and SYDVKM. The V end was cut by 5 bases, the J end by 8 bases, with 24 bases between. In nucleotides, the CDR3 is TGTGCCAGCAGTATACAAGGCCCCTCAGGGTCAGGCGGCTACACCTTC. Translating it yields CASSIQGPSGSGGYTF.

The gene calls are TRBV7-2 and TRBJ2-7, with D perhaps being TRBD1 or TRBD2 (6 bases each). With 4 bases removed from V and 6 bases from J, the gap between germline ends came to 16 bases. The germline gives CDR1 SGHTA, CDR2 FQGNSA. The CDR3 has 14 residues. In DNA form, the CDR3 reads TGTGCCAGCAGCTCATCCCAGGGGAGGTCCGAGCAGTACTTC. This sequence encodes CASSSSQGRSEQYF.

J is TRBJ2-7 and V is TRBV5-1; D remains unclear. V was trimmed by 3 bases and J by 4 bases, leaving 11 bases between them. The CDR3 totals 13 residues. Germline-derived CDR1 and CDR2 are SGHRS and YFSETQ. The CDR3 is CASSSLGPYEQYF. In DNA form, the CDR3 reads TGCGCCAGCAGCTCCCTTGGCCCGTACGAGCAGTACTTC.

The chain couples TRBV9 to TRBJ1-2; the D is unclear. Germline V lookup: CDR1 SGDLS, CDR2 YYNGEE. This CDR3 has 13 residues. V gave up 6 bases and J gave up 1 base, with 10 bases separating them. CDR3 sequence: CASTRDSNYGYTF. DNA of the CDR3: TGTGCCAGCACGCGAGATAGTAACTATGGCTACACCTTC.

This chain links TRBV5-6 with TRBJ1-1, with D uncertain. Germline CDR1 SGHDT, CDR2 YYEEEE. The CDR3 sequence is 18 residues long. Trimming removed 0 bases from V and 4 bases from J, with 22 bases in between. CDR3 amino acids: CASSLELGRGFRSTEAFF. DNA of the CDR3: TGTGCCAGCAGCTTGGAGCTCGGGAGAGGTTTCCGATCCACTGAAGCTTTCTTT.

The chain couples TRBV16 to TRBJ2-3; D is unresolved. The CDR3 has 14 amino acids. Trimming stripped 0 bases from V and 2 bases from J, with 6 bases between. Germline CDR1 and CDR2: KGHSY and FQNENV. The CDR3 region has the DNA TGTGCCAGCAGCCAATCGATGGTCACAGATACGCAGTATTTT. It specifies CASSQSMVTDTQYF.

The chain joins TRBV5-1 to TRBJ2-3; 9 nucleotides match TRBD1. The CDR3 totals 14 residues. Trimming at V came to 3 bases and at J to 4 bases, leaving 3 bases not matched to a gene. Germline V gene lookup returns CDR1 SGHRS and CDR2 YFSETQ. CDR3 bases: TGCGCCAGCAGCTCGGGACAGGGATCAGATACGCAGTATTTT. This codes for CASSSGQGSDTQYF.

The chain employs TRBV11-2 and TRBJ1-1; TRBD1 matches 7 bases. This CDR3 contains 14 residues. The germline gives CDR1 SGHAT, CDR2 FQNNGV. Trimming at V came to 5 bases and at J to 6 bases, leaving 9 bases not matched to a gene. CDR3 DNA: TGTGCCAGCAGCCCAAGACAGGGTTGGGCTGAAGCTTTCTTT. It yields the protein CASSPRQGWAEAFF.

This clone was recorded once. The rearrangement uses TRBV18 and TRBJ1-2, with 10 positions matching TRBD1. V trimming: 5 bases; J trimming: 6 bases; junction bases outside the gene matches: 6. Germline loops: CDR1 KGHSH, CDR2 LQKENI. The CDR3 loop spans 14 amino acids. The CDR3 DNA reads TGTGCCAGCTCATCCGCCGGGACAGGGGATGGCTACACCTTC. Its translation is CASSSAGTGDGYTF.

This rearrangement joins TRBV19 to TRBJ2-6; D gene unclear. Trimming took 3 bases from V and 0 from J, leaving 6 bases between them. CDR1 and CDR2 (germline): LNHDA, SQIVND (reference sequence). The CDR3 covers 15 residues. The CDR3 region has the DNA TGTGCCAGTAGTATTTTCTCCTCTGGGGCCAACGTCCTGACTTTC. This sequence encodes CASSIFSSGANVLTF.

This clone came up a few times. The chain is built from TRBV18 and TRBJ1-5; possible D gene TRBD1, 6 bases. Trimming shortened V by 1 base and J by 7 bases, and 20 bases separated the two germline ends. There are 17 residues in the CDR3. Germline V lookup: CDR1 KGHSH, CDR2 LQKENI. In nucleotides, the CDR3 is TGTGCCAGCTCACCACGGTGGCAACAGGCGGGGGCCCAGCCCCAGCATTTT. Protein: CASSPRWQQAGAQPQHF.

The chain uses TRBV24-1 and TRBJ1-5, with D tentatively TRBD1 (5 bases). The germline gives CDR1 KGHDR, CDR2 SFDVKD. The CDR3 runs 12 residues. The V end lost 7 bases, the J end lost 7 bases, and 10 bases lay between the germline ends. This chain's CDR3 is CATSAGNQPQHF. The CDR3 DNA reads as TGTGCCACCAGCGCAGGGAACCAGCCCCAGCATTTT.

The rearrangement joins TRBV11-3 to TRBJ1-3; D is ambiguous. Germline assignment: CDR1 SGHNT and CDR2 YENEEA. The V gene lost 5 bases and the J gene lost 0 bases, with 11 bases spanning the gap. This CDR3 is built from 15 residues. The CDR3 DNA sequence: TGTGCCAGCAGCCTGGACGGAACCTCTGGAAACACCATATATTTT. Translated, it gives CASSLDGTSGNTIYF.

With regard to this clone: In the same sample, other DNA sequences code for this CDR3. The chain couples TRBV5-8 to TRBJ1-5; D is possibly TRBD1 (5 bases). The V end was cut by 4 bases, the J end by 5 bases, with 7 bases between. CDR1 is SGHTS, CDR2 YDEGEE, per germline. This CDR3 is 12 amino acids long. The CDR3 DNA is TGTGCCAGCAGCCGGGGGGATCAGCCCCAGCATTTT. This encodes CASSRGDQPQHF.

This sequence joins TRBV9 and TRBJ2-1; 10 nucleotides align to TRBD2. The germline CDR1 and CDR2 sequences are SGDLS and YYNGEE. With 6 bases clipped from V and 11 bases from J, the junction kept 8 bases outside the gene matches. The length of the CDR3 is 13 residues. The CDR3 spells CASTSGGGVKQFF. The DNA for the CDR3 is TGTGCCAGCACCAGCGGGGGGGGAGTAAAGCAGTTCTTC.

This chain links TRBV29-1 with TRBJ2-5; 7 positions match TRBD2. V dropped 1 base and J dropped 2; count of bases not matched to a gene: 7. The CDR3 spans 15 residues. CDR1 and CDR2 (germline): SQVTM, ANQGSEA. CDR3 nucleotides: TGCAGCGTTGAAGGGCCGGGAGGAGGACAAGAGACCCAGTACTTC. Its translation is CSVEGPGGGQETQYF.

On this clone: Other DNA sequences within the sample encode an identical CDR3. CDR3 residues: CASSLSGGSGANVLTF. Here the CDR3 DNA reads TGTGCCAGCAGCTTATCTGGCGGCTCTGGGGCCAACGTCCTGACTTTC. V usage is TRBV7-3 and J usage is TRBJ2-6; the D is unclear. The CDR3 is made up of 16 amino acids. Trimming removed 2 bases from V and 0 bases from J, with 8 bases in between. CDR1 SGHTA and CDR2 FQGTGA come from the germline V gene.

CDR3 bases: TGCGCCAGCAGCTTGGAATACGGGACTAGCGGGGGGATAGAGACCCAGTACTTC. This codes for CASSLEYGTSGGIETQYF. The chain combines TRBV5-1 with TRBJ2-5, with TRBD2 identical over 15 bases. The germline V gene encodes CDR1 SGHRS and CDR2 YFSETQ. V was clipped by 0 bases and J by 4 bases; unmatched bases: 7. The CDR3 spans 18 residues.

J is TRBJ1-6 and V is TRBV4-3; a weak D match, TRBD1 (6 bases). Deletions cut 0 bases from V and 10 bases from J, with 13 bases between. The CDR3 is 15 amino acids. Germline V gene sequence: CDR1 LGHNA, CDR2 YSLEER. The CDR3 spells CASSQEAGVVSPLHF. The CDR3 region has the DNA TGCGCCAGCAGCCAAGAAGCAGGGGTTGTCTCACCCCTCCACTTT.

The chain uses TRBV7-2 and TRBJ2-5; 11 bases agree with TRBD2. Trimming removed 0 bases from V and 0 bases from J; junction bases left unmatched: 12. The germline V gene has CDR1 SGHTA and CDR2 FQGNSA. The CDR3 totals 20 residues. CDR3 sequence reads: CASSLARRIWTSGYQETQYF. DNA for the CDR3: TGTGCCAGCAGCTTAGCTAGAAGAATTTGGACTAGCGGGTACCAAGAGACCCAGTACTTC.

The chain uses TRBV6-5 and TRBJ1-5; TRBD1 might be the D (5 bases). This CDR3 is built from 14 residues. The V gene's germline CDR1 is MNHEY and CDR2 SVGAGI. The V gene lost 0 bases and the J gene lost 7 bases, with 10 bases spanning the gap. Written as DNA, the CDR3 is TGTGCCAGCAGTTACTCTGCGGGGGACCAGCCCCAGCATTTT. As protein: CASSYSAGDQPQHF.

The gene calls are TRBV6-5 and TRBJ1-2; 8 nucleotides agree with TRBD1. CDR3 length: 14 residues. Germline loops: CDR1 MNHEY, CDR2 SVGAGI. J gave up 7 bases and V 7 bases, and 11 bases lay outside the gene matches. DNA of the CDR3: TGTGCCAGCAATCTAGGACAGGGTGATATTGGCTACACCTTC. As protein: CASNLGQGDIGYTF.

There are a few counts of this clone. This chain links TRBV12-3 or TRBV12-4 with TRBJ1-1; D ambiguous. Trimming stripped 5 bases from V and 3 bases from J, with 10 bases between. This CDR3 is built from 13 residues. CDR3 bases: TGTGCCAGCAGTCCAGGCGTGGACACTGAAGCTTTCTTT. This translates into CASSPGVDTEAFF.

V and J are TRBV7-9 and TRBJ2-3, with D perhaps matching TRBD1 or TRBD2 (6 bases each). This CDR3 is 14 amino acids long. Germline-derived CDR1 and CDR2 are SEHNR and FQNEAQ (reference sequence). Trimming took 7 bases from V and 9 from J, leaving 20 bases between them. The chain's CDR3 is CASNFPVGGGTQYF. The CDR3 nucleotides read TGTGCCAGCAACTTCCCGGTAGGGGGAGGAACGCAGTATTTT.

The chain carries TRBV11-3 and TRBJ2-1; the D gene is possibly TRBD2 (6 bases). The germline gives CDR1 SGHNT, CDR2 YENEEA. V was pared by 4 bases and J by 15 bases, with 25 bases between. CDR3 size: 15 residues. CDR3 residues: CASSSEDTPGTPPFF. CDR3 coding DNA: TGTGCCAGCAGCTCCGAGGACACTCCCGGGACTCCACCGTTCTTC.

The chain links TRBV28 to TRBJ2-2; D might be TRBD2 (7 bases). V was shortened by 10 bases and J by 3 bases, with 21 bases between the two germline ends. CDR1 and CDR2 (germline): MDHEN, SYDVKM. The CDR3 extends over 16 amino acids. The CDR3 nucleotides read TGTGCCACCTGGAAATTAGGGGGGGGGCACACCGGGGAGCTGTTTTTT. Translated: CATWKLGGGHTGELFF.